Presented here are 18 T cell receptor beta chains from one specimen sequenced in a study of blood T cell repertoires in COVID-19. The protocol was immunoSEQ multiplex PCR, while the TCRdb copy is restricted to in-frame clones and leaves out a portion. The table includes about 36,000 clones, around 78% detected once. Sequencing was performed on peripheral blood. The receptors were gathered from a man aged 55-75 years with acute or convalescent COVID-19.

The DNA for the CDR3 is TGTGCCAGCAGTTTTAGCGGGAGAATGGAGACCCAGTACTTC. This encodes CASSFSGRMETQYF. This chain uses TRBV27 with TRBJ2-5, with 9 nucleotides matching TRBD2. The CDR3 has 14 residues. V shed 3 bases, J shed 5 bases, and the junction held 4 bases outside the gene matches. In germline, CDR1 is MNHEY, CDR2 SMNVEV (reference sequence).

V and J are TRBV15 and TRBJ2-3; TRBD1 might be the D (5 bases). Per germline, CDR1 LNHNV and CDR2 YYDKDF (reference sequence). The V end was cut by 4 bases, the J end by 1 base, with 15 bases between. CDR3 length equals 16 residues. This CDR3 reads CATSKPPGSGTDTQYF. CDR3 DNA: TGTGCCACCAGCAAACCTCCAGGGTCAGGCACAGATACGCAGTATTTT.

This sequence joins TRBV24-1 and TRBJ2-3; 7 bases agree with TRBD1. Germline CDR1 reads KGHDR; CDR2 reads SFDVKD. The CDR3 has 13 residues. Losses at the gene ends were 3 bases for V and 9 bases for J; bases not matched to a gene: 5. The CDR3: CATSDETTGTQYF. CDR3 nucleotides: TGTGCCACCAGTGATGAGACGACAGGGACGCAGTATTTT.

The chain employs TRBV7-2 and TRBJ2-7; 10 nucleotides agree with TRBD2. The junction had 8 bases not matched to a gene; V was cut back by 5 bases and J by 4 bases. This CDR3 is built from 15 residues. Germline loops: CDR1 SGHTA, CDR2 FQGNSA. For the CDR3, the DNA is TGTGCCAGCAGCCAGGGACTAGCGAATTCGTACGAGCAGTACTTC. Protein product: CASSQGLANSYEQYF.

The chain recombines TRBV6-6 with TRBJ2-7, with 9 bases aligning to TRBD1. CDR1 is MNHNY, CDR2 SVGAGI, per germline (reference sequence). The CDR3 loop spans 13 amino acids. With V trimmed by 4 bases and J by 6 bases, 4 bases remained unmatched. The CDR3 DNA reads TGTGCCAGCAGTTCCACAGGGGGCGGCGAGCAGTACTTC. Protein: CASSSTGGGEQYF.

The V gene is TRBV7-2, the J gene TRBJ1-4; D not resolved. Germline CDR1 is SGHTA and CDR2 is FQGNSA. This CDR3 spans 15 amino acids. V lost 1 base and J lost 0, with 6 bases in between. CDR3 loop: CASSLDGTTNEKLFF. The CDR3 region has the DNA TGTGCCAGCAGCTTAGACGGGACAACTAATGAAAAACTGTTTTTT.

V and J are TRBV19 and TRBJ2-3; tentative D call: TRBD2 (5 bases). This CDR3 contains 14 residues. V lost 4 bases, J lost 4 bases, and 12 bases lay in between. CDR1 is LNHDA and CDR2 is SQIVND in the germline V gene (reference sequence). The chain's CDR3 is CASSTGLLADTQYF. The CDR3 DNA follows: TGTGCCAGTAGTACCGGACTGCTGGCAGATACGCAGTATTTT.

V gene TRBV9 combines with J gene TRBJ2-1, with 9 bases lining up with TRBD2. Germline V lookup: CDR1 SGDLS, CDR2 YYNGEE. V lost 0 bases to trimming and J lost 3 bases; unmatched junction nucleotides: 7. This CDR3 has 17 amino acids. The CDR3 here is CASSVGAAGGLYNEQFF. The CDR3 nucleotides are TGTGCCAGCAGCGTAGGTGCAGCGGGAGGCCTCTACAATGAGCAGTTCTTC.

This clone has only one observation. J is TRBJ2-7 and V is TRBV5-1; 8 bases fit TRBD1. The CDR3 extends over 14 amino acids. From germline, CDR1 is SGHRS and CDR2 YFSETQ. V gave up 4 bases and J gave up 5 bases; unmatched junction bases: 8. The CDR3 nucleotides are TGCGCCAGCAGCCTGCGGGACAGGAGCCACGAGCAGTACTTC. This translates into CASSLRDRSHEQYF.

CDR3 sequence: CASSLGQVNSPLHF. CDR3 DNA: TGTGCCAGCAGTTTGGGACAGGTTAATTCACCCCTCCACTTT. The gene calls are TRBV27 and TRBJ1-6, with TRBD1 matching over 8 bases. The CDR3 is made up of 14 amino acids. Germline trimming cut 3 bases from V and 6 bases from J; bases unmatched to any gene: 1. Germline V CDR1 and CDR2: MNHEY, SMNVEV (reference sequence).

The chain combines TRBV2 with TRBJ1-6; D gene unclear. V lost 1 base and J lost 10, with 17 bases in between. This CDR3 is built from 16 residues. CDR1 and CDR2 (germline): SNHLY, FYNNEI. The CDR3, as DNA: TGTGCCAGCAGTGAAGGGGCCGCTTCCCACAACTCACCCCTCCACTTT. This translates into CASSEGAASHNSPLHF.

The sample holds one count of this clone. The chain recombines TRBV6-1 with TRBJ2-3; TRBD2 aligns across 14 bases. In germline, CDR1 is MNHNS, CDR2 SASEGT. This CDR3 is built from 17 residues. V shed 1 base, J shed 4 bases, and the junction held 4 bases outside the gene matches. The CDR3 loop is CASSEGLAGGPADTQYF. In nucleotides, the CDR3 is TGTGCCAGCAGTGAAGGACTAGCGGGAGGGCCCGCAGATACGCAGTATTTT.

The V and J genes are TRBV11-2 and TRBJ2-2; 7 nucleotides line up with TRBD1. The junction had 7 bases not matched to a gene; V was cut back by 5 bases and J by 4 bases. The CDR3 runs to 15 residues. Germline CDR1 and CDR2: SGHAT and FQNNGV. CDR3 bases: TGTGCCAGCAGCCCTTCGACAGGGCCCACCGGGGAGCTGTTTTTT. Translation: CASSPSTGPTGELFF.

J is TRBJ2-7 and V is TRBV11-2, with 10 bases matching TRBD2. This CDR3 is 14 amino acids long. The V segment lost 5 bases and the J segment 6 bases; nucleotides outside the gene matches: 7. The germline V gene encodes CDR1 SGHAT and CDR2 FQNNGV. The CDR3 coding sequence is TGTGCCAGCAGCCCCCGCGAGCGGGAGGGCGAGCAGTACTTC. This codes for CASSPREREGEQYF.

This chain joins TRBV27 and TRBJ2-1, with 8 bases aligning to TRBD1. CDR1 and CDR2 (germline): MNHEY, SMNVEV (reference sequence). This CDR3 has 15 amino acids. Trimming took 6 bases from V and 3 from J; bases not matched to a gene: 7. The CDR3 DNA sequence: TGTGCCAGCAGATCCGACAGGGGACGCTACAATGAGCAGTTCTTC. The encoded protein is CASRSDRGRYNEQFF.

This chain joins TRBV2 and TRBJ1-5; the D gene is possibly TRBD1 (5 bases). The length of the CDR3 is 15 residues. Between the trimmed V and J ends, which lost 8 bases and 1 base, there was a span of 15 bases. The germline V gene has CDR1 SNHLY and CDR2 FYNNEI. The CDR3 protein is CASEDSRLSNQPQHF. The CDR3 region has the DNA TGTGCCAGCGAAGACAGCCGTTTGAGCAATCAGCCCCAGCATTTT. The variable domain in full, completed from reference TRBV2 and TRBJ1-5, reads EPEVTQTPSHQVTQMGQEVILRCVPISNHLYFYWYRQILGQKVEFLVSFYNNEISEKSEIFDDQFSVERPDGSNFTLKIRSTKLEDSAMYFCASEDSRLSNQPQHFGDGTRLSIL.

The gene calls are TRBV7-8 and TRBJ2-7; possible D gene TRBD2, 6 bases. Trimming removed 4 bases at V and 6 bases at J, with 19 bases between. The CDR3 has 15 amino acids. Germline V lookup: CDR1 SGHVS, CDR2 FQNEAQ. CDR3 in amino acids: CASSSELALITEQYF. CDR3 in DNA: TGTGCCAGCAGCTCAGAACTAGCTCTGATCACCGAGCAGTACTTC. The entire variable domain, with the rest obtained from reference TRBV7-8 and TRBJ2-7, is as follows: GAGVSQSPRYKVAKRGQDVALRCDPISGHVSLFWYQQALGQGPEFLTYFQNEAQLDKSGLPSDRFFAERPEGSVSTLKIQRTQQEDSAVYLCASSSELALITEQYFGPGTRLTVT.

The CDR3 region has the DNA TGTGCCAGCAGCGCCGCCGCGGGGGCGCGGAACGAGCAGTACTTC. It specifies CASSAAAGARNEQYF. The genes are TRBV6-4 and TRBJ2-7; possibly TRBD2 for D (7 bases). Trimming removed 6 bases at V and 5 bases at J, with 20 bases between. The germline V gene has CDR1 MRHNA and CDR2 SNTAGT. The CDR3 runs 15 residues.